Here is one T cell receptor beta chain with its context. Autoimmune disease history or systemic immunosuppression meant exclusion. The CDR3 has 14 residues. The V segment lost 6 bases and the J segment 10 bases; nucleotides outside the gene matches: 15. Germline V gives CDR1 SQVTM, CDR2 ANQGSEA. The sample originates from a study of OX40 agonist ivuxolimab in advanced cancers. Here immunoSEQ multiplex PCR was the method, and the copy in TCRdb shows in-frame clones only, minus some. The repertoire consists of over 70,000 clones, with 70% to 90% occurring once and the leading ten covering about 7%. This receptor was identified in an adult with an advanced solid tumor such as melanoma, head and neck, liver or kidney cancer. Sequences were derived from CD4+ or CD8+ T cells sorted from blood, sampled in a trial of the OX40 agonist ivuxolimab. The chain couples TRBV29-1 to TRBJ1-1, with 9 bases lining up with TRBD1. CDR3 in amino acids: CSVPSWDRVAVAFF. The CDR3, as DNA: TGCAGCGTCCCGAGCTGGGACAGGGTGGCCGTAGCTTTCTTT. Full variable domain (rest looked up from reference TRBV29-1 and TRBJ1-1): SAVISQKPSRDICQRGTSLTIQCQVDSQVTMMFWYRQQPGQSLTLIATANQGSEATYESGFVIDKFPISRPNLTFSTLTVSNMSPEDSSIYLCSVPSWDRVAVAFFGQGTRLTVV.